The 2 T cell receptor beta chains given below trace back to one sample, sequenced in a study of regulatory T cells in long-lasting Graves disease. The time point is: newly diagnosed GD, antithyroid drugs for less than 3 months. The TCR library was made from RNA extracted from PBMCs. Building of the TCR beta libraries involved iRepertoire HTBI primers and Arm-PCR of CDR3 regions. TCRdb re-called the multiplex PCR reads with MiXCR, one entry per CDR3 protein. The data hold about 530,000 distinct CDR3 sequences, with around 15% observed a single time. This sample was also put to use in a study of T cells in Graves' hyperthyroidism and ophthalmopathy.

The input for sequencing was peripheral blood mononuclear cells (PBMCs), taken at new diagnosis, from a patient treated with antithyroid drugs. Receptors originate from a middle-aged woman with Graves disease.

This clonotype was seen only once. Given the absence of the conserved phenylalanine or tryptophan at the CDR3 end, a read error is likely. The chain combines TRBV29-1 with TRBJ2-7; no reliable D call. CDR1 SQVTM and CDR2 ANQGSEA come from the germline V gene. V was trimmed by 7 bases and J by 2 bases, leaving 9 bases between them. The CDR3 totals 11 residues. CDR3 sequence: CSAQDAYEQYS. In nucleotides, the CDR3 is TGCAGCGCCCAGGACGCCTACGAGCAGTACTCC.

This clonotype came up a few times. This chain connects TRBV7-9 to TRBJ1-5; a weak D match, TRBD1 (5 bases). CDR3 length: 16 amino acids. The V end lost 1 base, the J end lost 2 bases, and 12 bases lay between the germline ends. Germline lookup yields CDR1 SEHNR and CDR2 FQNEAQ (reference sequence). The CDR3 nucleotides are TGTGCCAGCAGCTTAGGAGAGGGGTCGGGCAATCAGCCCCAGCATTTT. The encoded protein is CASSLGEGSGNQPQHF.